This T cell receptor beta chain was retrieved from a study of identical twins. TCRdb reanalysed the 5' RACE reads using MiXCR and keeps one entry per CDR3 protein. Of around 490,000 distinct CDR3 sequences listed, roughly 13% are singletons. Germline CDR1 DFQATT, CDR2 SNEGSKA (reference sequence). Deletions cut 3 bases from V and 5 bases from J, with 10 bases between. The CDR3 extends over 12 amino acids. These same data were also listed under a study on yellow fever vaccine responses in identical twins.

This rearrangement joins TRBV20-1 to TRBJ2-5; D not certain. Sequencing was carried out using CD4+ T cells sorted from blood. The receptor comes from a woman between 18 and 29 years old in good health. CDR3 sequence: CSASHYEETQYF. The CDR3 coding sequence is TGCAGTGCTAGCCATTATGAGGAGACCCAGTACTTC.